This record looks at one T cell receptor (beta chain) sequence and its context. Antigen: not known. The CDR3 sequence is 17 residues long. Germline loops: CDR1 SGHVS, CDR2 FQNEAQ. The V segment lost 5 bases and the J segment 5 bases; nucleotides outside the gene matches: 16. The record originates from a study of T cell responses to AZD1222 COVID-19 vaccine. General study results and limits: Donors in the cohort were predominantly white British and more often female, and clonal diversity was possibly underestimated. Among vaccine-associated CD4 TCRs, coverage spanned spike, with dominance at 160-218 and 743-854.

Data came from immunoSEQ multiplex PCR; TCRdb stores just in-frame clones and leaves some out. In the table there are tens of thousands of clones, around 88% of which are singletons. The specimen was peripheral blood, collected 28 days after the second AZD1222 dose. This rearrangement joins TRBV7-8 to TRBJ2-5, with 8 positions matching TRBD2. This sequence originates from an adult who received the AZD1222 COVID-19 vaccine. The CDR3 region is CASSTLPPGLGGETQYF. CDR3 nucleotides: TGTGCCAGCAGCACCTTACCCCCGGGACTAGGGGGGGAGACCCAGTACTTC.